This TCR beta chain derives from a study of regulatory T cells in long-lasting Graves disease (dated by TCRdb to about 2021). Notes on the research overall: Antithyroid drugs had been taken for less than 3 months by newly diagnosed Graves' disease patients. TCR sequencing covered some 13 persistent and around 20 newly diagnosed Graves' disease patients, some 35 samples in total. Peripheral blood TCR sequencing and RNA sequencing compared persistent Graves' disease patients with newly diagnosed Graves' disease patients. The study took place in China and was registered as a clinical trial. Study-wide conclusions, independent of this receptor: Lower TCR Shannon entropy and fewer highly expanded clones were observed in persistent Graves' disease patients than in newly diagnosed patients, which suggested clonal expansion. Persistent patients shared more public clonotypes among themselves (around 2,800) than newly diagnosed patients did (about 900). Sequencing and analysis were restricted to the TCR beta chain. The authors acknowledged the small sample size as a limitation that may reduce accuracy. Because the primary lesion, thyroid tissue, could not be accessed, the study looked at peripheral blood alone.

The library was built by means of multiplex PCR. Sequencing took place on an Illumina HiSeq 4000. TCR beta libraries were built with iRepertoire HTBI primers and Arm-PCR amplification of CDR3 regions. Gel purification was performed on PCR products prior to sequencing. From the authors' description of their analysis: Gene usage analysis of CDR3 amino acid clonotypes used the approximately 56 TRBV and approximately 13 TRBJ segments found across samples. Filtered high-quality paired reads were merged into contigs using COPE and FqMerger. BLAST was used to align contigs to the IMGT TRBV, TRBD and TRBJ reference genes, and CDR3 was defined following IMGT. Highly expanded clones were defined as clonotypes with a frequency above 0.1%. Repertoire diversity was measured by Shannon entropy, and V-J evenness by the Gini coefficient. A clonotype found in more than one individual was treated as public. TCRdb trimmed the raw reads at Q25, called clones with MiXCR and kept productive beta chains. Rows are unified per CDR3 protein, each entry keeping the most common DNA and genes. The V and J calls shown here were made by TCRdb, not taken from the authors' results. In all, the sample holds approximately 400,000 distinct CDR3 sequences, and 10% to 15% of those were seen once. The ten largest make up approximately 17% of the sample.

This sample's time point label indicates: newly diagnosed GD, antithyroid drugs for less than 3 months. For both TCR sequencing and RNA sequencing, RNA was extracted from PBMCs in TRIzol. The diagnosis of Graves' disease was made according to American Thyroid Association guidelines. Recruitment of patients was carried out at an endocrinology department in Xi'an, China. Each patient gave about 9.1 milliliters of peripheral blood, collected in an EDTA anticoagulant tube. Ficoll Paque Plus density gradient separation was used to isolate PBMCs, and no further T cell sorting was done. An Agilent 2100 Bioanalyzer and agarose gel were used to assess RNA quality, and a NanoDrop 2000 was used to measure RNA concentration. As regards this clonotype: This receptor's antigen is unknown. Qualities for individual bases were not recorded, and no much larger clone is one base off.

These data also featured in a second study, about T cells in Graves' hyperthyroidism and ophthalmopathy. As noted in the second study: A patient counted as having stable Graves' hyperthyroidism if no progression to ophthalmopathy occurred over 18 months of follow-up. The hyperthyroidism patients were between 18 and 65 years old and newly diagnosed, with a disease duration of less than 2 months. Any patient with an uncontrolled infection, another autoimmune disease, pregnancy or lactation was excluded. Diagnoses relied on clinical symptoms, serum thyroxine and TRAb, thyroid ultrasound and orbital computed tomography. The TCR CDR3 was subjected to a first round of RT-PCR using the HTBI primer set and the Qiagen OneStep RT-PCR kit. Most expanded thyroid clonotypes (frequency above 0.001) were also detected in blood, suggesting blood repertoires may reflect thyroid immune responses. Ophthalmopathy was separated from stable hyperthyroidism by a 13 V-J signature model, with roughly 88% sensitivity and roughly 81% specificity obtained in cross-validation and 80%/75% obtained in testing. During validation, the model predicted progression to ophthalmopathy a median of roughly 7.1 months ahead of onset, with 70.59% sensitivity and roughly 72% specificity. TCR V-J signatures able to tell the groups apart were searched for in a discovery cohort of more than 90 patients, of whom about 40 had Graves' ophthalmopathy and 55 to 65 had stable Graves' hyperthyroidism. Prospective prediction of ophthalmopathy was tested in an independent validation cohort consisting of fewer than 20 hyperthyroidism patients and around 17 patients who later progressed to ophthalmopathy. The 75 to 100 discovery patients were divided at random into training and test sets in a 7:3 ratio. In more than 5 Graves' hyperthyroidism patients, the study also compared T-cell repertoires from thyroid tissue with T-cell repertoires from blood. After sampling, hyperthyroidism patients received methimazole starting at 30 mg daily, and ophthalmopathy patients received high-dose intravenous methylprednisolone. The libraries were constructed in a second round of multiplex PCR and then size-selected and purified. Sequencing of the libraries was done on an Illumina HiSeq2000 using paired-end 100 bp reads. Raw data were processed with SOAPnuke, discarding reads with adapters, uncalled bases, mean Phred below 15, or no exact constant-primer or identifier match. High-quality paired reads were merged with COPE v1.2.5, and unique nucleotide sequences were defined as clonotypes. MiTCR v1.1 was used to align the clonotypes against IMGT TRBV, TRBD and TRBJ reference segments. The analysis included only V-J combinations with a frequency above 0.0001, which together covered 99.2% of the repertoires. A TCS score was defined as the ratio of F50 (clonal expansion) to E x V (chaos), with BLOSUM62-based TCRdist applied between CDR3 peptides within each V-J. Welch's t-statistics and random forest reduced roughly 500 V-J features to about 12, which were used in a naive Bayes classifier (R e1071). Sample size was not statistically predetermined, and blinding of investigators to group allocation was not performed. The paper describes TCR Vbeta CDR3 sequencing of more than 120 peripheral blood samples, made up of about 40 ophthalmopathy patients, 70 to 80 hyperthyroidism patients and roughly 17 progressor patients.

The starting material was peripheral blood mononuclear cells (PBMCs), obtained at new diagnosis, from a patient treated with antithyroid drugs. This receptor was taken from a woman younger than 35 with Graves disease. Donor details come from another sample of the same person, matched by shared clones.

Here the CDR3 is given as CASRPETVNEQFF. The DNA sequence reads TGTGCCAGCAGACCCGAGACAGTTAATGAGCAGTTCTTC. The chain is encoded by TRBV12-3 or TRBV12-4 joined to TRBJ2-1; the D region possibly corresponds to TRBD1 (5 bases align). The V and J ends are trimmed by 6 bases and 7 bases, leaving 13 bases between them. The CDR3, from cysteine to phenylalanine, totals 13 residues. Only the CDR3 part of the read is kept: 39 bases, read in frame from the first base.